One and the same sample provided the 15 T cell receptor beta chains below, sequenced in a study of blood T cell repertoires in COVID-19. The assay was immunoSEQ multiplex PCR, and TCRdb's table has in-frame clones only and misses some. The sample carries 150,000 to 200,000 clones, around 86% recorded once. The sequenced material came from peripheral blood. The source is a man in his 70s with acute or convalescent COVID-19.

The DNA of the CDR3 is TGTGCCACCAGCAGAGACCCGGACAGTAACACCGGGGAGCTGTTTTTT. Translating it yields CATSRDPDSNTGELFF. This chain joins TRBV15 and TRBJ2-2; TRBD1 is a possible D gene (6 bases). Trimming took 0 bases from V and 2 from J, leaving 10 bases between them. Germline V lookup: CDR1 LNHNV, CDR2 YYDKDF (reference sequence). CDR3 length equals 16 residues.

The gene calls are TRBV9 and TRBJ2-1; 9 nucleotides align to TRBD1. V trimming: 4 bases; J trimming: 4 bases; junction bases outside the gene matches: 6. Looked up from germline, CDR1 is SGDLS and CDR2 is YYNGEE. This CDR3 is 15 amino acids long. The CDR3 reads CASSTGTGTYNEQFF. The CDR3 DNA follows: TGTGCCAGCAGCACAGGGACAGGGACTTACAATGAGCAGTTCTTC.

This chain links TRBV10-3 with TRBJ2-1; D remains unclear. V lost 8 bases, J lost 4 bases, and 6 bases lay in between. The CDR3 length is 11 residues. The germline gives CDR1 ENHRY, CDR2 SYGVKD. CDR3 amino acids: CAIGSYNEQFF. CDR3 bases: TGTGCCATCGGCTCTTACAATGAGCAGTTCTTC.

The rearrangement joins TRBV5-4 to TRBJ2-1; D is ambiguous. This CDR3 is 13 amino acids long. V was cut by 3 bases and J by 5 bases, with 9 bases left in between. Germline V lookup: CDR1 SGHNT, CDR2 YYREEE (reference sequence). The CDR3 sequence is CASSSDWNNEQFF. The DNA of the CDR3 is TGTGCCAGCAGCTCCGACTGGAACAATGAGCAGTTCTTC.

This chain joins TRBV18 and TRBJ2-1; D is possibly TRBD2 (9 bases). Between the trimmed V and J ends, which lost 5 bases and 7 bases, there was a span of 27 bases. The CDR3 extends over 18 amino acids. CDR1 and CDR2 (germline): KGHSH, LQKENI. For the CDR3, the DNA is TGTGCCAGCTCATCGGGACAGGTTAGCGGGAGTTCATTGAATGAGCAGTTCTTC. It codes for CASSSGQVSGSSLNEQFF.

This chain joins TRBV19 and TRBJ1-1; tentative D call: TRBD1 (6 bases). The CDR3 loop spans 18 amino acids. CDR1 is LNHDA, CDR2 SQIVND, per germline (reference sequence). Trimming stripped 5 bases from V and 6 bases from J, with 28 bases between. The CDR3 loop reads CASSGTVGTPRGSSEAFF. The CDR3 DNA is TGTGCCAGTAGTGGGACGGTCGGTACTCCAAGGGGGAGCTCTGAAGCTTTCTTT.

In this sample, this clone turned up a few times. V and J are TRBV6-5 and TRBJ1-3, with D tentatively TRBD1 (6 bases). This CDR3 has 14 amino acids. V gave up 2 bases and J gave up 1 base, with 6 bases separating them. Germline CDR1 reads MNHEY; CDR2 reads SVGAGI. In nucleotides, the CDR3 is TGTGCCAGCAGTTACAGGGGGTCTGGAAACACCATATATTTT. It encodes CASSYRGSGNTIYF.

The V call is TRBV6-2 or TRBV6-3, the J call TRBJ1-5; D gene ambiguous. V dropped 3 bases and J dropped 3 bases, with 12 bases sitting between them. The CDR3 runs 15 residues. Germline assignment: CDR1 MNHEY and CDR2 SVGEGT. The CDR3 bases are TGTGCCAGCAGTTATCTACAGACCCCCAATCAGCCCCAGCATTTT. Its translation: CASSYLQTPNQPQHF.

The rearrangement links TRBV5-1 to TRBJ2-6; D is ambiguous. The CDR3 consists of 14 residues. Germline CDR1 and CDR2: SGHRS and YFSETQ. V was trimmed by 2 bases and J by 0 bases, leaving 3 bases between them. CDR3 coding DNA: TGCGCCAGCAGCTTCATCTCTGGGGCCAACGTCCTGACTTTC. Translated: CASSFISGANVLTF.

V is TRBV18 and J is TRBJ1-1; D call uncertain. Germline V lookup: CDR1 KGHSH, CDR2 LQKENI. V shed 6 bases and J shed 8 bases, with 13 bases lying between them. The CDR3 extends over 12 amino acids. This CDR3 reads CASSRPEIEAFF. CDR3 DNA sequence: TGTGCCAGCTCCCGCCCGGAGATCGAAGCTTTCTTT.

This sequence joins TRBV7-9 and TRBJ1-5; D is uncertain. The CDR3 extends over 12 amino acids. Deletions cut 5 bases from V and 6 bases from J, with 8 bases between. CDR1 SEHNR and CDR2 FQNEAQ come from the germline V gene (reference sequence). CDR3 sequence (DNA): TGTGCCAGCAGCCTCTCGAGTCAGCCCCAGCATTTT. This translates into CASSLSSQPQHF.

The chain links TRBV7-3 to TRBJ2-1, with D tentatively TRBD2 (5 bases). The V gene lost 0 bases and the J gene lost 2 bases, with 11 bases spanning the gap. CDR3 size: 16 residues. Germline V gives CDR1 SGHTA, CDR2 FQGTGA. The CDR3 DNA sequence: TGTGCCAGCAGCTTAACGACCCCTAGCCCCTACAATGAGCAGTTCTTC. Translation: CASSLTTPSPYNEQFF.

The chain's CDR3 is CASSSPHDTPYETF. In DNA form, the CDR3 reads TGTGCCAGCAGTTCACCACACGACACGCCCTACGAAACCTTC. The chain joins TRBV27 to TRBJ1-2; D ambiguous. CDR3 length: 14 amino acids. Trimming pared 4 bases from V and 14 bases from J, leaving 23 bases between. CDR1 and CDR2 (germline): MNHEY, SMNVEV (reference sequence).

The chain uses TRBV5-4 and TRBJ1-6, with D unclear. The CDR3 has 16 residues. CDR1 SGHNT and CDR2 YYREEE come from the germline V gene (reference sequence). V was cut by 1 base and J by 0 bases, with 8 bases left in between. CDR3 sequence reads: CASSLKGDSYNSPLHF. The CDR3 DNA reads as TGTGCCAGCAGCTTGAAGGGAGACTCCTATAATTCACCCCTCCACTTT.

The chain recombines TRBV5-6 with TRBJ1-3; D not resolved. The CDR3 covers 13 residues. With 4 bases removed from V and 8 bases from J, the gap between germline ends came to 13 bases. Germline loops: CDR1 SGHDT, CDR2 YYEEEE. For the CDR3, the DNA is TGTGCCAGCAGCCCGATATTCTCGGACACCATATATTTT. It translates to CASSPIFSDTIYF.